A selection of T cell receptor beta chains follows, all from one sample in a study of tumor and adjacent non-tumor tissue in lung cancer. TCRdb ran MiXCR on the multiplex PCR reads and lists one entry per CDR3 protein. The sample carries tens of thousands of distinct CDR3 sequences, just over 65% recorded once. Sequenced material: lung tumor tissue. These receptors originate from a man in his sixties with non-small cell lung cancer. Both conserved end residues are part of each CDR3.

j_gene | v_gene | CDR3aa
TRBJ2-2 | TRBV11-2 | CASSFRGAGVTGELFF
TRBJ1-5 | TRBV4-1 | CTSSQDMGSNQPQHF
TRBJ1-4 | TRBV4-1 | CASSQGLASLWKEKLFF
TRBJ1-1 | TRBV6-2/TRBV6-3 | CASSYSTVDEAFF
TRBJ2-1 | TRBV6-2/TRBV6-3 | CASKGGVAINEQFF
TRBJ2-7 | TRBV20-1 | CSASAMGLAGKYEQYF
TRBJ1-4 | TRBV20-1 | CSAGGGSGGKLFF
TRBJ2-3 | TRBV12-3/TRBV12-4 | CAISLRLAGANTDTQYF
TRBJ1-2 | TRBV5-4 | CASSPGTVSRGYTF
TRBJ2-5 | TRBV29-1 | CSVGPSGVRETQYF
TRBJ1-4 | TRBV6-5 | CANSSGYLTMNEKLFF
TRBJ2-3 | TRBV29-1 | CSVRFFGSTDTQYF
TRBJ1-1 | TRBV20-1 | CSAKVDRAAEAFF
TRBJ1-5 | TRBV4-1 | CASSQARVGNNQPQHF
TRBJ2-7 | TRBV7-8 | CASSLVVGGSEQYF
TRBJ2-5 | TRBV29-1 | CSVGKTWNDKETQYF
TRBJ2-7 | TRBV6-2/TRBV6-3 | CASSYTTGTHSYEQYF
TRBJ1-5 | TRBV20-1 | CSARSPRGGGNQPQHF
TRBJ2-7 | TRBV5-4 | CASSRDRDSYERYF
TRBJ2-1 | TRBV6-2/TRBV6-3 | CASTPPISGGMYNEQFF
TRBJ1-1 | TRBV29-1 | CSVESGSAAEAFF
TRBJ2-4 | TRBV7-9 | CASSLALGGQAKNIQYF
TRBJ2-7 | TRBV20-1 | CSALGLLHEQYF
TRBJ2-6 | TRBV12-3/TRBV12-4 | CASSPGTSFSGANVLSF
TRBJ2-1 | TRBV5-4 | CASSSPGGAYNEQFF
TRBJ2-7 | TRBV14 | CASSGPGQGMYEQYF
TRBJ2-1 | TRBV13 | CANLVRSYNEQFF
TRBJ2-2 | TRBV29-1 | CSVAGLEGDGELFF
TRBJ2-7 | TRBV2 | CASSAGRSSYEQYF
TRBJ1-2 | TRBV4-1 | CASSRAGSSEGYTF
TRBJ1-5 | TRBV12-3/TRBV12-4 | CSSSFGTGGGSYQSQHF
TRBJ1-1 | TRBV11-2 | CASSRASAEAFF
TRBJ2-1 | TRBV4-1 | CASSQVGQGKYNEQFF
TRBJ1-5 | TRBV10-3 | CATTGRRGQPQHF
TRBJ2-3 | TRBV4-3 | CAGSPEASGWGTDTQYF
TRBJ2-7 | TRBV20-1 | CSATPGQGAYEQYF
TRBJ2-6 | TRBV13 | CASKTGGDGANVLTF
TRBJ2-7 | TRBV4-1 | CASRRTGGGYEQYF
TRBJ2-7 | TRBV5-1 | CASSSQSVWSYEQYF
TRBJ1-5 | TRBV28 | CASSLPTDRGPQDF
TRBJ2-5 | TRBV5-1 | CASSLSGFEETQYF
TRBJ2-1 | TRBV2 | CASRPRQGAYGEQFF
TRBJ2-1 | TRBV4-3 | CASIQLLAGAYNEQFF
TRBJ2-5 | TRBV6-2/TRBV6-3 | CASSFSGETQYF
TRBJ2-1 | TRBV12-3/TRBV12-4 | CASGFPINGQFF
TRBJ2-2 | TRBV7-9 | CASDFTGELFF
TRBJ1-2 | TRBV5-6 | CASRTESQNYDYTF
TRBJ1-5 | TRBV29-1 | CSVGLSPNQSLHF
TRBJ1-5 | TRBV6-1 | CASNQDRTKQPQHF
TRBJ2-1 | TRBV30 | CAWSGTTYNEQFF
TRBJ2-7 | TRBV20-1 | CSARDIRGQGPYEQYF
TRBJ1-5 | TRBV12-3/TRBV12-4 | CTSSFGNHNQPQHF
TRBJ2-4 | TRBV7-9 | CTSSSWGTGARPLAKNIQNF
TRBJ2-3 | TRBV5-6 | CASSSVKLDTRYF
TRBJ2-2 | TRBV6-2/TRBV6-3 | CASRRSNGELFF